This entry lists 23 T cell receptor beta chains sequenced from one sample in a study of OX40 agonist ivuxolimab in advanced cancers. TCRdb's table, derived via immunoSEQ multiplex PCR, lists solely in-frame clones and lacks some. The table shows around 92,000 clones, with around 94% occurring only once. Here the sequenced sample was CD4+ or CD8+ T cells sorted from blood, taken in a trial of the OX40 agonist ivuxolimab. The origin of the receptors is an adult with an advanced solid tumor such as melanoma, head and neck, liver or kidney cancer.

The chain joins TRBV7-8 to TRBJ1-5, with D perhaps matching TRBD1 (5 bases). Germline V lookup: CDR1 SGHVS, CDR2 FQNEAQ. Trimming cost V 5 bases and J 4 bases, with 15 bases left between them. This CDR3 comprises 15 residues. Here the CDR3 DNA reads TGTGCCAGCAGCCGGGGGGATGGAGGTAATCAGCCCCAGCATTTT. It specifies CASSRGDGGNQPQHF.

The chain joins TRBV4-1 to TRBJ1-2; 7 positions agree with TRBD1. The CDR3 consists of 13 residues. After removal of 5 bases from V and 7 bases from J, the junction contained 7 bases not matched to a gene. Germline assignment: CDR1 MGHRA and CDR2 YSYEKL. The CDR3 sequence: CASSEDRKGGYTF. CDR3 bases: TGCGCCAGCAGCGAGGACAGGAAGGGTGGCTACACCTTC.

J is TRBJ1-1 and V is TRBV14; TRBD1 agrees at 7 bases. V trimming: 0 bases; J trimming: 1 base; junction bases outside the gene matches: 2. Looked up from germline, CDR1 is SGHDN and CDR2 is FVKESK. The CDR3 sequence is 15 residues long. The CDR3 sequence is CASSQDRGPNTEAFF. The CDR3 DNA reads TGTGCCAGCAGCCAAGATAGGGGGCCGAACACTGAAGCTTTCTTT. Together with reference TRBV14 and TRBJ1-1, the CDR3 gives the full variable domain: EAGVTQFPSHSVIEKGQTVTLRCDPISGHDNLYWYRRVMGKEIKFLLHFVKESKQDESGMPNNRFLAERTGGTYSTLKVQPAELEDSGVYFCASSQDRGPNTEAFFGQGTRLTVV.

The V call is TRBV19, the J call TRBJ2-7; TRBD1 agrees at 9 bases. This CDR3 is 14 amino acids long. Germline V gives CDR1 LNHDA, CDR2 SQIVND (reference sequence). V lost 9 bases, J lost 4 bases, and 10 bases stayed unmatched. As DNA, the CDR3 is TGTGCCAGCCCGCGCGAGACAGGGGGTTACGAGCAGTACTTC. Residues: CASPRETGGYEQYF.

The chain is built from TRBV6-1 and TRBJ1-1; D unresolved. With 5 bases removed from V and 5 bases from J, the gap between germline ends came to 12 bases. The CDR3 covers 13 residues. The V gene's germline CDR1 is MNHNS and CDR2 SASEGT. CDR3: CASSHGGMTEAFF. The CDR3 nucleotides are TGTGCCAGCAGTCATGGAGGGATGACTGAAGCTTTCTTT.

This clone was seen a single time. The CDR3 DNA reads TGCGCCAGCAGCTTGGTGGGCCAGGGGGTAGATACGCAGTATTTT. Protein sequence: CASSLVGQGVDTQYF. The chain is built from TRBV5-1 and TRBJ2-3; 7 bases agree with TRBD1. The germline CDR1 and CDR2 sequences are SGHRS and YFSETQ. V was pared by 0 bases and J by 5 bases, with 6 bases of the junction left unmatched. The CDR3 has 15 amino acids.

This chain connects TRBV6-6 to TRBJ2-7; D call uncertain. The V gene lost 2 bases and the J gene lost 6 bases, with 5 bases spanning the gap. The length of the CDR3 is 11 residues. Germline V lookup: CDR1 MNHNY, CDR2 SVGAGI (reference sequence). The CDR3 nucleotides are TGTGCCAGCAGTTACCAGAGCGAGCAGTACTTC. This encodes CASSYQSEQYF.

V usage is TRBV11-2 and J usage is TRBJ2-3; D remains ambiguous. This CDR3 region has 13 residues. Germline loops: CDR1 SGHAT, CDR2 FQNNGV. V shed 1 base and J shed 2 bases, with 4 bases lying between them. The DNA of the CDR3 is TGTGCCAGCAGCTTAGCCCCCACAGATACGCAGTATTTT. Protein sequence: CASSLAPTDTQYF.

V usage is TRBV7-2 and J usage is TRBJ2-1; 11 positions match TRBD2. Germline loops: CDR1 SGHTA, CDR2 FQGNSA. The CDR3 runs to 16 residues. With V trimmed by 1 base and J by 4 bases, 3 bases remained unmatched. The CDR3 nucleotides are TGTGCCAGCAGCTTAGTAGCGGGAGGGGGTTACAATGAGCAGTTCTTC. Its translation: CASSLVAGGGYNEQFF.

This chain connects TRBV10-3 to TRBJ2-6; D is unresolved. The V gene lost 3 bases and the J gene lost 0 bases, with 3 bases spanning the gap. The CDR3 loop spans 14 amino acids. The germline CDR1 and CDR2 sequences are ENHRY and SYGVKD. CDR3 amino acids: CAISDRSGANVLTF. DNA of the CDR3: TGTGCCATCAGTGATCGCTCTGGGGCCAACGTCCTGACTTTC.

This chain connects TRBV18 to TRBJ1-3; a weak D match, TRBD1 (5 bases). Trimming took 0 bases from V and 0 from J, leaving 6 bases between them. The CDR3 totals 15 residues. CDR1 and CDR2 (germline): KGHSH, LQKENI. Here the CDR3 reads CASSPPGTSGNTIYF. DNA of the CDR3: TGTGCCAGCTCACCACCGGGGACCTCTGGAAACACCATATATTTT.

Concerning this clone itself: An end of the junction differs from the germline gene, which may be a read error. CDR3 nucleotides: TGTGCCAGCAGTTATTCCGCCCTAGCTATTGAGCGGTTCTTC. Encoded protein: CASSYSALAIERFF. The chain couples TRBV6-6 to TRBJ2-1, with D possibly being TRBD2 (5 bases). Germline V CDR1 and CDR2: MNHNY, SVGAGI (reference sequence). This CDR3 has 14 amino acids.

The chain couples TRBV5-1 to TRBJ2-7; D ambiguous. Germline V lookup: CDR1 SGHRS, CDR2 YFSETQ. V was clipped by 0 bases and J by 1 base, with 8 bases between them. This CDR3 spans 14 amino acids. The CDR3 nucleotides read TGCGCCAGCAGCTTGGGGCAATGGTCCTACGAGCAGTACTTC. Translated: CASSLGQWSYEQYF.

CDR3 region: CASSRGTGFRNQPQHF. CDR3 nucleotide sequence: TGCGCCAGCAGCCGAGGGACAGGGTTCCGCAATCAGCCCCAGCATTTT. The chain carries TRBV4-1 and TRBJ1-5, with TRBD1 identical over 9 bases. The CDR3 is made up of 16 amino acids. Germline loops: CDR1 MGHRA, CDR2 YSYEKL. Trimming cost V 4 bases and J 2 bases; bases outside gene matches: 6.

This rearrangement joins TRBV4-3 to TRBJ2-4, with TRBD1 matching 7 bases. This CDR3 comprises 14 residues. The trim removed 0 bases at V and 7 bases at J, leaving 3 bases unmatched. Germline V CDR1 and CDR2: LGHNA, YSLEER. CDR3 in DNA: TGCGCCAGCAGCCAAGAGACAGGGTCGAACATTCAGTACTTC. This encodes CASSQETGSNIQYF.

The CDR3 spells CASSRQGIVVDEQFF. The CDR3 region has the DNA TGTGCCAGCAGCCGACAGGGGATCGTAGTCGATGAGCAGTTCTTC. V and J are TRBV6-1 and TRBJ2-1; TRBD1 agrees at 8 bases. The CDR3 extends over 15 amino acids. V shed 6 bases, J shed 8 bases, and the junction held 12 bases outside the gene matches. In germline, CDR1 is MNHNS, CDR2 SASEGT.

The chain employs TRBV6-6 and TRBJ2-1, with 12 bases fitting TRBD1. This CDR3 comprises 16 residues. Looked up from germline, CDR1 is MNHNY and CDR2 is SVGAGI (reference sequence). The ends lost 0 bases at V and 14 bases at J; junction bases unmatched: 11. The CDR3 loop is CASSYSPGQGAPREFF. In nucleotides, the CDR3 is TGTGCCAGCAGTTACTCGCCGGGACAGGGGGCACCCCGGGAGTTCTTC.

The chain carries TRBV4-3 and TRBJ1-1; D remains unclear. CDR3 length: 13 residues. Germline loops: CDR1 LGHNA, CDR2 YSLEER. Trimming cost V 3 bases and J 1 base, with 6 bases left between them. In nucleotides, the CDR3 is TGCGCCAGCAGCCACAGACGGAACACTGAAGCTTTCTTT. Protein sequence: CASSHRRNTEAFF.

This chain links TRBV7-9 with TRBJ1-6; 7 bases are a match to TRBD1. Germline V CDR1 and CDR2: SEHNR, FQNEAQ (reference sequence). The CDR3 length is 15 residues. With V trimmed by 4 bases and J by 9 bases, 9 bases remained unmatched. The CDR3, as DNA: TGTGCCAGCAGCTCCCAGGGGGGCGAGGGTTCACCCCTCCACTTT. This sequence encodes CASSSQGGEGSPLHF.

The chain joins TRBV30 to TRBJ1-1, with a weak D call TRBD1 (6 bases). V was cut by 1 base and J by 4 bases, with 13 bases left in between. CDR1 is GTSNPN and CDR2 is SVGIG in the germline V gene (reference sequence). The CDR3 runs to 14 residues. The CDR3 region is CAWSGGGGGTEAFF. The CDR3 bases are TGTGCCTGGAGTGGGGGAGGGGGAGGCACTGAAGCTTTCTTT.

This clone was counted once. For the CDR3, the DNA is TGCAGCGCCCACAGGGACGAGGGTAACACTGAAGCTTTCTTT. Translation: CSAHRDEGNTEAFF. This rearrangement joins TRBV29-1 to TRBJ1-1; the D gene is possibly TRBD1 (6 bases). This CDR3 is 14 amino acids long. CDR1 SQVTM and CDR2 ANQGSEA come from the germline V gene. Trimming pared 7 bases from V and 2 bases from J, leaving 17 bases between.

The chain links TRBV28 to TRBJ1-5; TRBD1 matches at 9 bases. Germline-derived CDR1 and CDR2 are MDHEN and SYDVKM. V gave up 4 bases and J gave up 7 bases; unmatched junction bases: 8. The CDR3 runs to 15 residues. The CDR3 protein is CASSSTTGGGQPQHF. The CDR3 DNA reads TGTGCCAGCAGTTCGACGACAGGGGGTGGACAGCCCCAGCATTTT.

V is TRBV2 and J is TRBJ1-2, with D uncertain. The CDR3 contains 15 residues. V shed 4 bases and J shed 0 bases, with 12 bases lying between them. From germline, CDR1 is SNHLY and CDR2 FYNNEI. The CDR3 reads CASSGLKGPNYGYTF. The CDR3 bases are TGTGCCAGCAGTGGACTAAAGGGCCCTAACTATGGCTACACCTTC.